Reported below is one TCR beta chain. Its matching antigen is unknown. Generated by immunoSEQ multiplex PCR, the TCRdb table keeps only in-frame clones and is missing some. This sample has 90,000 to 120,000 clones, with 86% found just once. The data originate from a study of T cell responses to AZD1222 COVID-19 vaccine. Overall study context: Recipients boosted at about 4 weeks or about 12 weeks are pooled. The study's findings and limits: Reports indicate that nearly half of spike-specific TCRs are directed at unmutated variant regions. Females outnumbered males among donors, who were mostly white British; clonal diversity was possibly underestimated. Seropositivity was recorded at baseline in only 6 or 7 AZD1222 recipients.

Per germline, CDR1 KGHSH and CDR2 LQKENI. CDR3 size: 14 residues. Trimming left V 3 bases short and J 3 bases short, with 11 bases between. The TCR sequence derives from an adult in good health. V gene TRBV18 combines with J gene TRBJ1-1; D remains ambiguous. Source: peripheral blood, taken on day 0 of AZD1222 vaccination. The CDR3 DNA sequence: TGTGCCAGCTCACCCCGTTGGGGAGACACTGAAGCTTTCTTT. Translating it yields CASSPRWGDTEAFF.